These 20 T cell receptor beta chains came from one sample sequenced in a study of OX40 agonist ivuxolimab in advanced cancers. TCRdb keeps only in-frame clones here, not all; method: immunoSEQ multiplex PCR. The repertoire holds tens of thousands of clones, with over 75% as singletons. The sequences come from CD4+ or CD8+ T cells sorted from blood, collected in a trial of the OX40 agonist ivuxolimab. The receptors derive from an adult with an advanced solid tumor such as melanoma, head and neck, liver or kidney cancer.

This clone is labeled as medium-sized (0.01 to 0.1%). The chain links TRBV27 to TRBJ1-5; D call uncertain. Germline values: CDR1 MNHEY, CDR2 SMNVEV (reference sequence). V gave up 6 bases and J gave up 0 bases, with 18 bases separating them. CDR3 size: 17 residues. CDR3 nucleotides: TGTGCCAGCAGATCTAACGGACGGGAATTTAGCAATCAGCCCCAGCATTTT. Protein sequence: CASRSNGREFSNQPQHF.

V is TRBV6-1 and J is TRBJ1-5; the D gene is possibly TRBD1 (6 bases). Germline CDR1 is MNHNS and CDR2 is SASEGT. CDR3 length: 15 amino acids. V shed 6 bases and J shed 2 bases, with 14 bases lying between them. CDR3 nucleotides: TGTGCCAGCAGCCCAAACGGGGGGCGCAATCAGCCCCAGCATTTT. Its translation: CASSPNGGRNQPQHF.

This sequence joins TRBV28 and TRBJ2-6, with a possible D match to TRBD1 (6 bases). Germline V gives CDR1 MDHEN, CDR2 SYDVKM. Deletions cut 6 bases from V and 2 bases from J, with 17 bases between. The length of the CDR3 is 17 residues. The CDR3 coding sequence is TGTGCCAGCAGGCTGGGTTCAGGGGCAACTGGGGCCAACGTCCTGACTTTC. Protein product: CASRLGSGATGANVLTF.

The chain carries TRBV7-3 and TRBJ2-2, with TRBD1 as a possible D gene (5 bases). Germline lookup yields CDR1 SGHTA and CDR2 FQGTGA. This CDR3 is built from 13 residues. Trimming removed 3 bases at V and 4 bases at J, with 6 bases between. The chain's CDR3 is CASSFRATGELFF. The CDR3 DNA reads TGTGCCAGCAGCTTCAGGGCCACCGGGGAGCTGTTTTTT. The variable domain in full, completed from reference TRBV7-3 and TRBJ2-2, reads GAGVSQTPSNKVTEKGKYVELRCDPISGHTALYWYRQSLGQGPEFLIYFQGTGAADDSGLPNDRFFAVRPEGSVSTLKIQRTERGDSAVYLCASSFRATGELFFGEGSRLTVL.

The V gene is TRBV11-2, the J gene TRBJ2-2; no firm D call. Germline V gene sequence: CDR1 SGHAT, CDR2 FQNNGV. This CDR3 is built from 15 residues. Trimming took 5 bases from V and 5 from J, leaving 15 bases between them. CDR3 sequence: CASSLGPFGTGELFF. The CDR3 DNA follows: TGTGCCAGCAGCCTAGGGCCCTTCGGGACCGGGGAGCTGTTTTTT.

The chain uses TRBV7-3 and TRBJ2-3; TRBD1 matches 12 bases. The length of the CDR3 is 15 residues. The trim removed 5 bases at V and 6 bases at J, leaving 6 bases unmatched. Germline V gene lookup returns CDR1 SGHTA and CDR2 FQGTGA. The CDR3 here is CASSKMGQGADTQYF. The CDR3 bases are TGTGCCAGCAGCAAAATGGGACAGGGGGCCGATACGCAGTATTTT. Supplemented by reference TRBV7-3 and TRBJ2-3, the full variable domain reads GAGVSQTPSNKVTEKGKYVELRCDPISGHTALYWYRQSLGQGPEFLIYFQGTGAADDSGLPNDRFFAVRPEGSVSTLKIQRTERGDSAVYLCASSKMGQGADTQYFGPGTRLTVL.

This clone was observed once. This chain links TRBV29-1 with TRBJ1-2, with D possibly being TRBD1 (5 bases). Germline V gene data show CDR1 as SQVTM and CDR2 as ANQGSEA. V was clipped by 2 bases and J by 6 bases, with 7 bases between them. The CDR3 is 11 residues long. The CDR3 region has the DNA TGCAGCGTTGAAAAGGGGAATGGCTACACCTTC. The encoded protein is CSVEKGNGYTF.

V is TRBV6-1 and J is TRBJ2-5, with D possibly being TRBD2 (6 bases). The CDR3 contains 13 residues. The V gene lost 5 bases and the J gene lost 5 bases, with 12 bases spanning the gap. In germline, CDR1 is MNHNS, CDR2 SASEGT. In nucleotides, the CDR3 is TGTGCCAGCAGTTTGAGCCGGGGGGAGACCCAGTACTTC. Encoded protein: CASSLSRGETQYF.

The J gene is TRBJ2-5, the V gene TRBV5-1; no clear D gene. Per germline, CDR1 SGHRS and CDR2 YFSETQ. The V gene lost 0 bases and the J gene lost 3 bases, with 0 bases spanning the gap. The CDR3 contains 11 residues. CDR3 bases: TGCGCCAGCAGCTTGGAAGAGACCCAGTACTTC. As protein: CASSLEETQYF.

The genes are TRBV6-1 and TRBJ1-1, with 8 positions matching TRBD1. Trimming removed 7 bases from V and 1 base from J; junction bases left unmatched: 5. The CDR3 totals 14 residues. Germline V CDR1 and CDR2: MNHNS, SASEGT. CDR3 sequence: CASNRQGTNTEAFF. The CDR3 region has the DNA TGTGCCAGCAATCGACAGGGGACGAACACTGAAGCTTTCTTT.

The chain is built from TRBV18 and TRBJ2-5, with TRBD2 matching over 12 bases. V gave up 3 bases and J gave up 2 bases; unmatched junction bases: 7. From germline, CDR1 is KGHSH and CDR2 LQKENI. The CDR3 is 17 residues long. The CDR3 sequence is CASSPPAGLAGQETQYF. CDR3 in DNA: TGTGCCAGCTCACCTCCCGCGGGACTAGCGGGTCAAGAGACCCAGTACTTC.

The chain joins TRBV10-3 to TRBJ1-2; no clear D gene. The V gene's germline CDR1 is ENHRY and CDR2 SYGVKD. The CDR3 sequence is 15 residues long. V lost 0 bases and J lost 4, with 12 bases in between. The CDR3, as DNA: TGTGCCATCAGTGAGTCGGATCGGGCCTCCTATGGCTACACCTTC. This translates into CAISESDRASYGYTF.

The chain couples TRBV6-5 to TRBJ1-3; D remains ambiguous. With 0 bases removed from V and 4 bases from J, the gap between germline ends came to 10 bases. The CDR3 covers 15 residues. Germline values: CDR1 MNHEY, CDR2 SVGAGI. In DNA, the CDR3 is TGTGCCAGCAGTTACTCAAGGCAAAAGGGAAACACCATATATTTT. This encodes CASSYSRQKGNTIYF.

V is TRBV30 and J is TRBJ2-3, with unresolved D. The V and J ends lost 4 bases and 7 bases respectively, with 9 bases between them. The CDR3 is made up of 11 amino acids. Germline CDR1 GTSNPN, CDR2 SVGIG (reference sequence). The DNA for the CDR3 is TGTGCCTGGAACGCGGAAAATACGCAGTATTTT. Its translation: CAWNAENTQYF.

The chain combines TRBV18 with TRBJ1-5; the D is unclear. The CDR3 loop spans 13 amino acids. Trimming took off 3 bases at V and 7 bases at J, with 10 bases between the two ends. Germline V lookup: CDR1 KGHSH, CDR2 LQKENI. The CDR3 bases are TGTGCCAGCTCACCTCTAGCAGAACAGCCCCAGCATTTT. It yields the protein CASSPLAEQPQHF.

DNA of the CDR3: TGTGCCAGCAGTTACATGAGGTCAGATACGCAGTATTTT. It yields the protein CASSYMRSDTQYF. The rearrangement uses TRBV6-5 and TRBJ2-3; D remains unclear. The CDR3 is 13 residues long. With 2 bases removed from V and 4 bases from J, the gap between germline ends came to 7 bases. Germline CDR1 reads MNHEY; CDR2 reads SVGAGI.

The DNA of the CDR3 is TGTGCCAGCAGCTCCGGACAGGGGGGGACCCAGTACTTC. This sequence encodes CASSSGQGGTQYF. The chain uses TRBV5-6 and TRBJ2-5, with TRBD1 identical over 10 bases. Unmatched junction bases numbered 3, after V lost 3 bases and J lost 7 bases. Germline lookup yields CDR1 SGHDT and CDR2 YYEEEE. The CDR3 length is 13 residues. The full variable domain, completed using reference TRBV5-6 and TRBJ2-5, is DAGVTQSPTHLIKTRGQQVTLRCSPKSGHDTVSWYQQALGQGPQFIFQYYEEEERQRGNFPDRFSGHQFPNYSSELNVNALLLGDSALYLCASSSGQGGTQYFGPGTRLLVL.

The chain carries TRBV6-1 and TRBJ1-1; maybe TRBD1 (5 bases). V was cut by 6 bases and J by 9 bases, with 17 bases left in between. Germline loops: CDR1 MNHNS, CDR2 SASEGT. This CDR3 region has 13 residues. For the CDR3, the DNA is TGTGCCAGCAGAGAAACCACAGCAGGGAAAGCTTTCTTT. It is translated as CASRETTAGKAFF.

The J gene is TRBJ1-1, the V gene TRBV6-6; TRBD1 is a possible D gene (5 bases). The CDR3 is 13 amino acids. Germline CDR1 reads MNHNY; CDR2 reads SVGAGI (reference sequence). V lost 7 bases, J lost 3 bases, and 12 bases lay in between. CDR3 DNA sequence: TGTGCCAGCATTGACAGATATGACACTGAAGCTTTCTTT. It translates to CASIDRYDTEAFF.

The V gene is TRBV6-1, the J gene TRBJ2-7; D is uncertain. CDR3 size: 15 residues. CDR1 and CDR2 from the germline V gene are MNHNS and SASEGT. V shed 3 bases and J shed 7 bases, with 19 bases lying between them. This chain's CDR3 is CASSDSPDSGWEQYF. The CDR3 coding sequence is TGTGCCAGCAGTGATAGTCCCGACTCAGGATGGGAGCAGTACTTC.